This note documents a single TCR beta chain sequence. The target of this receptor is not known. No qualities accompany the bases; no much larger clone lies one base away. The data originate from a study of blood T cell repertoires in COVID-19 (dated by TCRdb to the early 2020s). Regarding the research as a whole: The collaborator samples originated in the United States, Italy and Spain and spanned the acute and convalescent phases of COVID-19. The prospective study material was composed of cDNA or gDNA derived from T cells, B-cell-depleted T cells, or PBMCs. Subjects who had been exposed to COVID-19, were actively infected with it, or had recovered from it provided the deeply sampled blood TCRbeta repertoires that made up the dataset. The repertoires were released in a freely available public database intended as a resource for research on the immune response to SARS-CoV-2. The samples were drawn from two sources: the first 160 participants of the ongoing ImmuneRACE study, and 950 to 1,500 subjects contributed by 6 global collaborators. Sample metadata almost always included a de-identified subject ID, COVID-19 status, age in years and sex. Where available, HLA class I and class II types were obtained from metadata supplied by the sample provider rather than from assay-based typing. What the research found in general, with its limitations: The amount of clinical and demographic metadata varied by source and participant and was provided uncurated.

TCRbeta CDR3 regions were amplified from genomic DNA using the immunoSEQ Assay, a bias-controlled multiplex PCR. On the study's bioinformatics: The number of nucleated cells in each sample was estimated from the amplification of reference gene primers within the assay. To quantify the absolute abundance of each unique TCRbeta CDR3 rearrangement, sequence reads were collapsed and filtered. Productive Simpson clonality was computed per sample as the square root of Simpson's diversity index over productive rearrangements. TCRdb took this table from immuneACCESS and kept in-frame rearrangements with V and J called. Such tables lack part of the clones; where checked against another copy, unresolved V genes explain under half of the gap, and the rest is unexplained. V, J and clone size are taken as reported in that table, and D and trimming were inferred from the DNA itself. For this sample the table gives around 51,000 clones, of which about nine tenths were detected only once. The ten largest clonotypes hold 4.5% to 5.5% of the sample.

The collaborating institutions used their own protocols to collect whole blood in K2EDTA tubes. Collaborator samples were shipped for TCRbeta analysis as frozen whole blood, isolated PBMCs, or DNA extracted from either sample type. Trimming leaves V shorter by 7 bases and J shorter by 8 bases, with the junction holding 6 bases beyond the gene matches. CDR1 SQVTM and CDR2 ANQGSEA were looked up in the germline V gene. The CDR3, from cysteine to phenylalanine, totals 11 residues. Here the CDR3 DNA is all that survives: 33 bases in frame from base 1. Here the chain combines TRBV29-1 and TRBJ1-2; the central 8 bases match TRBD1. This clonotype was sampled from a man between 65 and 80 years old with acute or convalescent COVID-19. Material: peripheral blood. The base sequence is TGCAGCGCCGGACAGGGTGGCGGCTACACCTTC. Protein translation: CSAGQGGGYTF.